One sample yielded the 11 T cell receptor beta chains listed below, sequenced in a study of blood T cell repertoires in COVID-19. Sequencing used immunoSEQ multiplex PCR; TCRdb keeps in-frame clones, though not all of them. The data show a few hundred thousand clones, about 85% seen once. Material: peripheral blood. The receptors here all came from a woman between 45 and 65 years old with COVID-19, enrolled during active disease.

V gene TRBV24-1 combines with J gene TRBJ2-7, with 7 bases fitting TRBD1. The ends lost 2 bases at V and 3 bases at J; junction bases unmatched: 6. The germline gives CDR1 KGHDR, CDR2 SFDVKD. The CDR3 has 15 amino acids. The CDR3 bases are TGTGCCACCAGTGATTGGACAGGTAGCTACTACGAGCAGTACTTC. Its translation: CATSDWTGSYYEQYF.

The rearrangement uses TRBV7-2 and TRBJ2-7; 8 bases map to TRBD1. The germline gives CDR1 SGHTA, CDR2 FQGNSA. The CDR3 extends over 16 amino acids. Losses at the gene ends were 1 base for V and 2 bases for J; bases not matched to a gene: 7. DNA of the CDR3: TGTGCCAGCAGCTTAGTAGCAGGGGGCGAACCCTACGAGCAGTACTTC. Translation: CASSLVAGGEPYEQYF.

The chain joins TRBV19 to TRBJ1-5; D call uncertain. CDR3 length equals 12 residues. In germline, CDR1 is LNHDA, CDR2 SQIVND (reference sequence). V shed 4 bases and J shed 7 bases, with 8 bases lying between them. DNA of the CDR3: TGTGCCAGTAGTACTATCGAACAGCCCCAGCATTTT. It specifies CASSTIEQPQHF. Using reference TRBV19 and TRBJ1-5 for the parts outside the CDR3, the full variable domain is DGGITQSPKYLFRKEGQNVTLSCEQNLNHDAMYWYRQDPGQGLRLIYYSQIVNDFQKGDIAEGYSVSREKKESFPLTVTSAQKNPTAFYLCASSTIEQPQHFGDGTRLSIL.

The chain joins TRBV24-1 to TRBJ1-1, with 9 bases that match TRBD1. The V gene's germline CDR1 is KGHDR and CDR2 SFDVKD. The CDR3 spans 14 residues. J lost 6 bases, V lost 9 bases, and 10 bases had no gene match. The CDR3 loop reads CATRPGTGYSEAFF. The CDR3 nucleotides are TGTGCCACCCGTCCCGGGACAGGGTATTCTGAAGCTTTCTTT.

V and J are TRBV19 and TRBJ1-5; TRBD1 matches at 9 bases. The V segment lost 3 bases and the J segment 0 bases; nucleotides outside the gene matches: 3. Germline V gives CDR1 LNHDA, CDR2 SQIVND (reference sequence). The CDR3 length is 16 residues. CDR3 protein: CASSMRQGGSNQPQHF. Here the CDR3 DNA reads TGTGCCAGTAGTATGAGACAGGGGGGTAGCAATCAGCCCCAGCATTTT.

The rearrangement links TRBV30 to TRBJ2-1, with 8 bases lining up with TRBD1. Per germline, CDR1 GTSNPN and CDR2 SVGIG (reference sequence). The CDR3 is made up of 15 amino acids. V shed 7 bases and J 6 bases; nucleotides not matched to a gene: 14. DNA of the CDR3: TGTGCCTCCTCGACCGGACAGGGTTGGAGCAATGAGCAGTTCTTC. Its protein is CASSTGQGWSNEQFF.

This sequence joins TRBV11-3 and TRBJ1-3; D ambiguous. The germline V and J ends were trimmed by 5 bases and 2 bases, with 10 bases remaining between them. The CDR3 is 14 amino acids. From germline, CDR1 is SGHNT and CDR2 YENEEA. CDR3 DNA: TGTGCCAGCAGCGCCGGGGTAACTGGAAACACCATATATTTT. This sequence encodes CASSAGVTGNTIYF.

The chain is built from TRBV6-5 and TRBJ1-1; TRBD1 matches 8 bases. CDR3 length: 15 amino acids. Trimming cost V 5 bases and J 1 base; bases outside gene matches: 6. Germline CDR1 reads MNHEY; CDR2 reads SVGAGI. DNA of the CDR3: TGTGCCAGCAGTCCCAGGGGGCGGGAGAACACTGAAGCTTTCTTT. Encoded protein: CASSPRGRENTEAFF.

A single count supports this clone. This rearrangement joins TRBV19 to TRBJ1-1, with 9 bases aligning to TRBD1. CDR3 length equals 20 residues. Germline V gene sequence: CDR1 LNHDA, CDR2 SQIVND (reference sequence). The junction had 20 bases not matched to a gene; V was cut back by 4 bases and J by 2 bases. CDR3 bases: TGTGCCAGTAGTACCCCAGGACAGGGGACCCATTCACCCTTCAACACTGAAGCTTTCTTT. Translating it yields CASSTPGQGTHSPFNTEAFF.

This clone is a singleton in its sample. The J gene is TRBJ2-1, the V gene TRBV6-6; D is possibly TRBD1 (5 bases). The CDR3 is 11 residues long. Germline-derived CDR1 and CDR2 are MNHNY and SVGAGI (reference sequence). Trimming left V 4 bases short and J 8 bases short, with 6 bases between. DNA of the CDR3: TGTGCCAGCAGTTTCAGGGATGAGCAGTTCTTC. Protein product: CASSFRDEQFF.

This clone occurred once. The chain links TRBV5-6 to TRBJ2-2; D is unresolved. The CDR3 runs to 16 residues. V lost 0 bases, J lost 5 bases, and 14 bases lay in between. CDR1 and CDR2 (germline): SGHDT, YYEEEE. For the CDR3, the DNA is TGTGCCAGCAGCTTGGACACCTCCCCAGGAACCGGGGAGCTGTTTTTT. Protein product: CASSLDTSPGTGELFF.